These 19 T cell receptor beta chains were sequenced from one sample in a study of neurological immune-mediated disorders. TCRdb ran MiXCR on the 5' RACE reads and lists one entry per CDR3 protein. The sample consists of around 83,000 distinct CDR3 sequences, roughly 14% of them appearing once. The sample was PBMCs. Source of these receptors: a woman aged 50 to 65 in good health.

This clonotype was seen many times. The chain uses TRBV5-1 and TRBJ1-5; maybe TRBD1 (5 bases). V was clipped by 8 bases and J by 8 bases, with 20 bases between them. The CDR3 loop spans 14 amino acids. The germline V gene has CDR1 SGHRS and CDR2 YFSETQ. The CDR3: CASAVGGTGEPQHF. CDR3 sequence (DNA): TGCGCCAGTGCCGTTGGAGGGACTGGGGAGCCCCAGCATTTT.

This clonotype was found many times. The CDR3 nucleotides read TGTGCCAGCAGCTTAGACAGACAGGGCAGTGATACGCAGTATTTT. Its translation is CASSLDRQGSDTQYF. The chain links TRBV7-2 to TRBJ2-3; TRBD1 agrees at 7 bases. V lost 1 base to trimming and J lost 6 bases; unmatched junction nucleotides: 7. The CDR3 contains 15 residues. Germline V gene lookup returns CDR1 SGHTA and CDR2 FQGNSA.

Remarks on this clonotype: A read error may produce the germline difference seen at one junction end. The rearrangement links TRBV5-1 to TRBJ2-2; 9 nucleotides match TRBD1. From germline, CDR1 is SGHRS and CDR2 YFSETQ. This CDR3 has 15 amino acids. The CDR3 reads CASSHGTGNTGELFF. DNA for the CDR3: TGCGCCAGCAGCCACGGGACAGGGAACACCGGGGAGCTATTTTTT.

This clonotype was counted ten times or more. This chain connects TRBV12-3 or TRBV12-4 to TRBJ2-7; 14 nucleotides agree with TRBD2. J was trimmed by 6 bases and V by 8 bases; bases with no gene match: 6. The CDR3 sequence is 14 residues long. This chain's CDR3 is CASGVGLAGVEQYF. CDR3 nucleotides: TGTGCCAGCGGGGTGGGACTAGCGGGAGTCGAGCAGTACTTC.

This clonotype came up many times. The chain is built from TRBV20-1 and TRBJ1-2; D perhaps matches TRBD1 (5 bases). V dropped 1 base and J dropped 5 bases, with 14 bases sitting between them. The V gene's germline CDR1 is DFQATT and CDR2 SNEGSKA (reference sequence). The CDR3 runs 14 residues. CDR3 region: CSARGGLLSYGYTF. The CDR3 DNA sequence: TGCAGTGCTAGAGGGGGCCTGCTAAGTTATGGCTACACCTTC.

The sample holds many counts of this clonotype. The V gene is TRBV3-1, the J gene TRBJ2-5; D possibly corresponds to TRBD2 (5 bases). Trimming took off 4 bases at V and 2 bases at J, with 14 bases between the two ends. The CDR3 contains 15 residues. Per germline, CDR1 LGHDT and CDR2 YNNKEL (reference sequence). The CDR3 DNA reads as TGTGCCAGCAGCCGTATTGGGAGCGGACAAGAGACCCAGTACTTC. Translated: CASSRIGSGQETQYF.

The table lists this clonotype with many counts. The chain recombines TRBV7-3 with TRBJ2-2, with D perhaps matching TRBD1 (5 bases). The germline CDR1 and CDR2 sequences are SGHTA and FQGTGA. This CDR3 comprises 16 residues. Trimming removed 1 base from V and 2 bases from J, with 11 bases in between. Here the CDR3 reads CASSLITGGNTGELFF. In nucleotides, the CDR3 is TGTGCCAGCAGCTTAATTACAGGCGGCAACACCGGGGAGCTGTTTTTT.

Turning to this clonotype: With a much larger clone just one base away, this may be a read error. This rearrangement joins TRBV6-5 to TRBJ2-3, with D maybe TRBD2 (6 bases). Germline V gives CDR1 MNHEY, CDR2 SVGAGI. Trimming cost V 3 bases and J 4 bases, with 14 bases left between them. The CDR3 is 15 amino acids. The CDR3 DNA sequence: TGTGCCAGCAGTTATCAGGCCGGGAGCGCAGATACGCAGTATTTT. Translated: CASSYQAGSADTQYF.

This clonotype was detected many times. The chain recombines TRBV5-1 with TRBJ2-5, with TRBD1 matching over 7 bases. The J segment lost 6 bases and the V segment lost 7 bases, leaving 15 bases of the junction unmatched. The CDR3 extends over 15 amino acids. In germline, CDR1 is SGHRS, CDR2 YFSETQ. CDR3 in amino acids: CASGEGGGFEKTQYF. The CDR3 region has the DNA TGCGCCAGCGGTGAAGGGGGCGGTTTTGAGAAGACCCAGTACTTC.

This clonotype was recorded many times. The genes are TRBV27 and TRBJ2-7; tentatively, D is TRBD1 or TRBD2 (6 bases each). The CDR3 loop spans 13 amino acids. Germline CDR1 reads MNHEY; CDR2 reads SMNVEV (reference sequence). V was pared by 8 bases and J by 3 bases, with 14 bases between. In DNA form, the CDR3 reads TGTGCCAGCGGGGGGCGGTTGAGCTACGAGCAGTACTTC. Protein: CASGGRLSYEQYF.

Details on this clonotype: Given a much more abundant clone one base away, this may be a read error. The chain links TRBV5-1 to TRBJ2-7, with 9 nucleotides matching TRBD1. V lost 4 bases and J lost 3; bases outside the gene matches: 5. CDR3 length: 14 residues. Germline-derived CDR1 and CDR2 are SGHRS and YFSETQ. This CDR3 reads CASSAWTGVYEQYF. The CDR3 DNA sequence: TGCGCCAGCAGCGCCTGGACAGGGGTCTACGAGCAGTACTTC.

This clonotype was recorded many times. The V call is TRBV5-1, the J call TRBJ2-2; 8 bases are shared with TRBD2. Germline CDR1 and CDR2: SGHRS and YFSETQ. This CDR3 is 16 amino acids long. V shed 0 bases, J shed 4 bases, and the junction held 5 bases outside the gene matches. The CDR3 nucleotides are TGCGCCAGCAGCTTGGGCGGGAGGTCGGTCACCGGGGAGCTGTTTTTT. It encodes CASSLGGRSVTGELFF. The entire variable domain, with the rest obtained from reference TRBV5-1 and TRBJ2-2, is as follows: KAGVTQTPRYLIKTRGQQVTLSCSPISGHRSVSWYQQTPGQGLQFLFEYFSETQRNKGNFPGRFSGRQFSNSRSEMNVSTLELGDSALYLCASSLGGRSVTGELFFGEGSRLTVL.

The V call is TRBV11-2, the J call TRBJ1-1, with 7 positions matching TRBD1. CDR1 and CDR2 from the germline V gene are SGHAT and FQNNGV. This CDR3 region has 14 residues. Losses at the gene ends were 3 bases for V and 6 bases for J; bases not matched to a gene: 7. In nucleotides, the CDR3 is TGTGCCAGCAGCTTTCAGGGGGACGGAGCTGAAGCTTTCTTT. Protein sequence: CASSFQGDGAEAFF.

The V gene is TRBV29-1, the J gene TRBJ1-3; no reliable D call. The CDR3 consists of 13 residues. In germline, CDR1 is SQVTM, CDR2 ANQGSEA. Trimming left V 1 base short and J 4 bases short, with 8 bases between. For the CDR3, the DNA is TGCAGCGTTGAAGGAGGGCTAGGAAACACCATATATTTT. Amino acid sequence: CSVEGGLGNTIYF. The full variable domain, rest sourced from reference TRBV29-1 and TRBJ1-3, is SAVISQKPSRDICQRGTSLTIQCQVDSQVTMMFWYRQQPGQSLTLIATANQGSEATYESGFVIDKFPISRPNLTFSTLTVSNMSPEDSSIYLCSVEGGLGNTIYFGEGSWLTVV.

This clonotype was detected a few times. V is TRBV28 and J is TRBJ1-5; a possible D gene is TRBD1 (5 bases). The germline V gene encodes CDR1 MDHEN and CDR2 SYDVKM. The CDR3 is 13 residues long. Deletions cut 6 bases from V and 5 bases from J, with 11 bases between. CDR3 nucleotide sequence: TGTGCCAGCAGCCTCAAGGGGCATCAGCCCCAGCATTTT. It encodes CASSLKGHQPQHF.

This clonotype was seen ten or more times. The chain couples TRBV9 to TRBJ2-7; 12 bases match TRBD2. CDR1 is SGDLS, CDR2 YYNGEE, per germline. After removal of 3 bases from V and 3 bases from J, the junction contained 4 bases not matched to a gene. CDR3 length: 15 residues. The CDR3 loop reads CASSGRLAGDYEQYF. CDR3 coding DNA: TGTGCCAGCAGCGGGAGACTAGCGGGAGACTACGAGCAGTACTTC.

Points on this clonotype: A much larger clone sits a single nucleotide away, making a read error possible. The V and J genes are TRBV20-1 and TRBJ2-1; D not certain. This CDR3 contains 18 residues. Germline CDR1 and CDR2: DFQATT and SNEGSKA (reference sequence). The germline V and J ends were trimmed by 0 bases and 1 base, with 19 bases remaining between them. The DNA for the CDR3 is TGCAGTGCTAGAGATAGGACCTTTGTGGCGACGTCCTACAATGAGCAGTTCTTC. Translated: CSARDRTFVATSYNEQFF.

Turning to this clonotype: Since a much larger clone is just one base distant, this may be a read error. The V call is TRBV7-2, the J call TRBJ1-1; D might be TRBD1 (6 bases). Germline V gives CDR1 SGHTA, CDR2 FQGNSA. Trimming shortened V by 5 bases and J by 4 bases, and 14 bases separated the two germline ends. This CDR3 is built from 14 residues. The CDR3 spells CASSAVRRGTEAFF. In DNA form, the CDR3 reads TGTGCCAGCAGCGCAGTACGCAGGGGCACTGAAGCTTTCTTT.

This clonotype was counted at least ten times. This chain uses TRBV5-1 with TRBJ1-1; D is uncertain. Germline V lookup: CDR1 SGHRS, CDR2 YFSETQ. This CDR3 has 14 residues. Trimming shortened V by 2 bases and J by 0 bases, and 8 bases separated the two germline ends. The CDR3 nucleotides read TGCGCCAGCAGCTTACCGACGGTGAACACTGAAGCTTTCTTT. Amino acids: CASSLPTVNTEAFF.